What follows are 6 T cell receptor beta chains derived from one specimen sequenced in a study of CD8 T cells in ankylosing spondylitis. Via MiXCR, TCRdb re-called the 5' RACE reads, giving one row per CDR3 protein. The sample carries 450,000 or so distinct CDR3 sequences, roughly a quarter recorded once. Their antigens remain unidentified. Study-wide results and limits: One TCR beta motif, made up of several highly homologous variants, appeared characteristic of ankylosing spondylitis blood.

The sequenced sample consisted of blood, either unsorted or a sorted T cell fraction (not recorded which). The origin of the receptors is a male donor with ankylosing spondylitis.

The chain recombines TRBV7-2 with TRBJ1-1; D might be TRBD1 (5 bases). Trimming removed 1 base from V and 11 bases from J, with 20 bases in between. Looked up from germline, CDR1 is SGHTA and CDR2 is FQGNSA. The CDR3 is 15 amino acids. As DNA, the CDR3 is TGTGCCAGCAGCTTAGGGCGGCAGGGCCTCGGGGAGGCTTTCTTT. Protein: CASSLGRQGLGEAFF.

V gene TRBV11-2 combines with J gene TRBJ2-1; the D gene is possibly TRBD2 (5 bases). V dropped 0 bases and J dropped 8 bases, with 17 bases sitting between them. The CDR3 is 16 amino acids. Germline V gene lookup returns CDR1 SGHAT and CDR2 FQNNGV. The CDR3 coding sequence is TGTGCCAGCAGCTTAGACCTGACGACCAGCGGCCATGAGCAGTTCTTC. Its protein product is CASSLDLTTSGHEQFF.

This clonotype was detected many times. The rearrangement links TRBV20-1 to TRBJ1-1, with 7 bases fitting TRBD1. Losses at the gene ends were 3 bases for V and 1 base for J; bases not matched to a gene: 11. The CDR3 spans 16 residues. The germline CDR1 and CDR2 sequences are DFQATT and SNEGSKA (reference sequence). The CDR3 DNA is TGCAGTGCTAGTGGGGTACAGGGGCGCGGGAACACTGAAGCTTTCTTT. It specifies CSASGVQGRGNTEAFF.

This clonotype was seen at least ten times. The rearrangement links TRBV7-2 to TRBJ1-5, with 10 positions matching TRBD1. CDR3 length: 15 residues. V was pared by 3 bases and J by 5 bases, with 4 bases of the junction left unmatched. The V gene's germline CDR1 is SGHTA and CDR2 FQGNSA. CDR3 loop: CASSLRTGGDQPQHF. In nucleotides, the CDR3 is TGTGCCAGCAGCTTGAGGACAGGGGGGGATCAGCCCCAGCATTTT.

The chain uses TRBV3-1 and TRBJ2-1; perhaps D is TRBD1 or TRBD2 (5 bases each). The V end was cut by 4 bases, the J end by 5 bases, with 9 bases between. Germline CDR1 is LGHDT and CDR2 is YNNKEL (reference sequence). CDR3 length: 13 amino acids. The chain's CDR3 is CASSRDPHNEQFF. The CDR3 DNA reads as TGTGCCAGCAGCCGGGACCCCCACAATGAGCAGTTCTTC.

The rearrangement joins TRBV11-2 to TRBJ2-7, with 11 bases lining up with TRBD2. CDR1 is SGHAT, CDR2 FQNNGV, per germline. The V and J ends lost 8 bases and 1 base, in that order; junction bases with no gene match: 10. The CDR3 is 16 amino acids. Here the CDR3 reads CASVGAGTSGSYEQYF. The CDR3 bases are TGTGCCAGCGTAGGGGCCGGGACTAGCGGATCCTACGAGCAGTACTTC.